A selection of T cell receptor beta chains follows, all from one sample in a study of shared clonotypes between healthy human individuals. Using immunoSEQ multiplex PCR, the repertoire was profiled, and TCRdb retains in-frame clones only, with some absent. The sample shows 950,000 to 1,300,000 clones, about 70% of them seen only once. The material sequenced was memory CD4+ T cells sorted from blood. The source of these receptors is a man aged 18 to 30 in good health. Both conserved end residues are part of each CDR3. The D gene is left open where the match is weak. Expanded clones are given a class, and other clones once, few, many or no size at all.

clone size	V gene	D gene	J gene	CDR3 protein	CDR3 DNA
once	TRBV11-2	NA	TRBJ1-3	CASSSTSSGNTIYF	TGTGCCAGCAGTTCCACTAGCTCTGGAAACACCATATATTTT
few	TRBV7-3	TRBD1	TRBJ2-1	CASSPGTGGNEQFF	TGTGCCAGCAGCCCCGGGACAGGGGGCAATGAGCAGTTCTTC
NA	TRBV7-2	NA	TRBJ2-5	CASSLVGGGETQYF	TGTGCCAGCAGCTTAGTCGGTGGGGGGGAGACCCAGTACTTC
few	TRBV6-5	TRBD1	TRBJ1-1	CASSSLTGRTEAFF	TGTGCCAGCAGTTCGTTGACAGGGAGAACTGAAGCTTTCTTT
once	TRBV5-1	NA	TRBJ1-4	CASSLEGVSSNEKLFF	TGCGCCAGCAGCTTGGAGGGAGTCTCCTCTAATGAAAAACTGTTTTTT
NA	TRBV5-1	NA	TRBJ1-2	CASSKSSQIPNYGYTF	TGCGCCAGCAGCAAAAGTTCGCAAATCCCTAACTATGGCTACACCTTC
NA	TRBV19	NA	TRBJ1-4	CASSTDEANEKLFF	TGTGCCAGTAGTACGGACGAGGCTAATGAAAAACTGTTTTTT
NA	TRBV5-4	TRBD2	TRBJ2-3	CASSFGVAGGDTQYF	TGTGCCAGCAGCTTCGGGGTAGCGGGAGGAGATACGCAGTATTTT
NA	TRBV6-5	NA	TRBJ2-5	CASSYLETQYF	TGTGCCAGCAGTTACCTCGAGACCCAGTACTTC
few	TRBV25-1	NA	TRBJ1-3	CATAPQVSGNTIYF	TGTGCCACCGCCCCCCAGGTCTCTGGAAACACCATATATTTT
NA	TRBV5-7	NA	TRBJ1-4	CASSLDRVREKLFF	TGTGCCAGCAGCTTGGACAGGGTACGCGAAAAACTGTTTTTT
few	TRBV19	NA	TRBJ2-7	CASSPRDGSYEQYF	TGTGCCAGTAGCCCCCGGGACGGGTCCTACGAGCAGTACTTC
NA	TRBV30	TRBD1	TRBJ2-7	CAWSRQGSKSYEQYF	TGTGCCTGGAGTCGACAGGGCTCGAAATCCTACGAGCAGTACTTC
NA	TRBV5-4	NA	TRBJ2-5	CASSPFGAETQYF	TGTGCCAGCAGCCCCTTCGGGGCGGAGACCCAGTACTTC
NA	TRBV10-3	TRBD2	TRBJ2-7	CAINAGLAGGEQYF	TGTGCCATCAACGCAGGCCTAGCGGGAGGCGAGCAGTACTTC
NA	TRBV6-5	NA	TRBJ1-5	CASSGRFNQPQHF	TGTGCCAGCAGTGGACGGTTCAATCAGCCCCAGCATTTT
few	TRBV5-4	TRBD1	TRBJ1-1	CASSRGVGQGSGWTEAFF	TGTGCCAGCAGCCGGGGGGTAGGACAGGGCTCGGGGTGGACTGAAGCTTTCTTT